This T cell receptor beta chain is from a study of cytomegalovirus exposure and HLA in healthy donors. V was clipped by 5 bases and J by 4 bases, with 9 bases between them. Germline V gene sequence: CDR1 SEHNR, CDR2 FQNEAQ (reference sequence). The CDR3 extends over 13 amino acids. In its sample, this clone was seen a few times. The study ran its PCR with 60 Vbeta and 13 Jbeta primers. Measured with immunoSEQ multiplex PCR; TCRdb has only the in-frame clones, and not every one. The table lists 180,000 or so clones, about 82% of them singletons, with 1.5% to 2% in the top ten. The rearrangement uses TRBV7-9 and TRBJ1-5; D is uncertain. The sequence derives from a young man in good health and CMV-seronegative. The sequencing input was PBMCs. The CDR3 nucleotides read TGTGCCAGCAGCCTAAACTTAAATCAGCCCCAGCATTTT. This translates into CASSLNLNQPQHF.